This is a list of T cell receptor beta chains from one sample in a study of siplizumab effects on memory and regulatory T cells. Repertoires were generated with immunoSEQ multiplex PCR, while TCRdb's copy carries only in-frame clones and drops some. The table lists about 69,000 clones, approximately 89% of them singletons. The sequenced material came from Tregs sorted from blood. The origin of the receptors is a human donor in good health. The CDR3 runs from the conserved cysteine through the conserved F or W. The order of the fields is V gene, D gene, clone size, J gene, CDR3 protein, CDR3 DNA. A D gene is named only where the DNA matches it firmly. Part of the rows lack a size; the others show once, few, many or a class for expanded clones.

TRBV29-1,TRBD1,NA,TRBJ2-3,CSVGKGAWVTDTQYF,TGCAGCGTAGGGAAGGGGGCGTGGGTAACAGATACGCAGTATTTT
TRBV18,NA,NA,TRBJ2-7,CASSPGVFPYEQYF,TGTGCCAGCTCACCAGGGGTCTTCCCCTACGAGCAGTACTTC
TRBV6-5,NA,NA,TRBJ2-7,CAAKTGSYEQYF,TGTGCCGCTAAGACAGGTTCCTACGAGCAGTACTTC
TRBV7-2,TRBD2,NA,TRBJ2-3,CASSGPRTRRKQYF,TGTGCCAGCAGCGGTCCCCGGACTAGGCGAAAGCAGTATTTT
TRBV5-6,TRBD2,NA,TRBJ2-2,CASSLEGLAGTGELFF,TGTGCCAGCAGCTTGGAGGGTCTAGCGGGCACCGGGGAGCTGTTTTTT
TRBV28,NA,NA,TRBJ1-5,CASTGGNQPQHF,TGTGCCAGCACAGGAGGAAATCAGCCCCAGCATTTT
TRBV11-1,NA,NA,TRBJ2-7,CASSLGAGSYEQYF,TGTGCCAGCAGCTTAGGGGCGGGGTCCTACGAGCAGTACTTC
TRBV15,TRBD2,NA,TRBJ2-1,CAIGLAGVNEQFF,TGTGCCATTGGACTAGCGGGAGTTAATGAGCAGTTCTTC
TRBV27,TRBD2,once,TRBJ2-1,CASSLMIAGGPLGEQFF,TGTGCCAGCAGTTTAATGATAGCGGGAGGGCCGCTGGGTGAGCAGTTCTTC
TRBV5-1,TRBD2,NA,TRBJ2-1,CASSVPGGANEQFF,TGCGCCAGCAGTGTACCCGGGGGGGCGAATGAGCAGTTCTTC
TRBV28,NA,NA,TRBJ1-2,CASSFTGYGYTF,TGTGCCAGCAGTTTTACTGGATATGGCTACACCTTC
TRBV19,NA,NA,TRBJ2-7,CASRAGPSSYEQYF,TGTGCCAGTAGGGCCGGCCCGTCATCCTACGAGCAGTACTTC
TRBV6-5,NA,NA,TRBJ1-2,CASSDHGMGYTF,TGTGCCAGCAGTGATCACGGGATGGGCTACACCTTC
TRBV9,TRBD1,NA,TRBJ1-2,CASSRDRGYGYTF,TGTGCCAGCAGCCGGGACAGGGGTTATGGCTACACCTTC
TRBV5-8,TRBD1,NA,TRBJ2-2,CASSRGQFANTGELFF,TGTGCCAGCAGCCGGGGACAGTTCGCGAACACCGGGGAGCTGTTTTTT
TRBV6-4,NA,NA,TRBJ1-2,CASSDSGNGYTF,TGTGCCAGCAGTGACTCGGGAAATGGCTACACCTTC
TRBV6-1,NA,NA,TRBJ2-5,CASSDSLETQYF,TGTGCCAGCAGTGATTCCCTAGAGACCCAGTACTTC
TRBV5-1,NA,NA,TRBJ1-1,CASSLEGPPEAFF,TGCGCCAGCAGCTTGGAAGGGCCCCCTGAAGCTTTCTTT
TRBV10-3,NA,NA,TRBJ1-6,CAIRQQGFNSPLHF,TGTGCCATCAGGCAACAGGGATTTAATTCACCCCTCCACTTT
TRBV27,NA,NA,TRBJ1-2,CASSPMGGTSNFYGYTF,TGTGCCAGCAGTCCGATGGGGGGCACCTCTAACTTCTATGGCTACACCTTC
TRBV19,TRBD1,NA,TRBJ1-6,CASRGRGTSPLHF,TGTGCCAGTAGGGGCAGGGGGACTTCACCCCTCCACTTT
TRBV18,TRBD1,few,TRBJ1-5,CASSPGTVNQPQHF,TGTGCCAGCTCGCCCGGGACAGTCAATCAGCCCCAGCATTTT
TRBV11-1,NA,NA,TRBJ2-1,CASSYTGLFYNEQFF,TGTGCCAGCAGCTATACAGGGTTATTCTACAATGAGCAGTTCTTC